This TCR beta chain is drawn from a study of STAT5B mutations in CD4+ large granular lymphocyte leukemia. Study-wide findings and caveats: Main leukemic clonotypes were patient-specific, but about 26% appeared at low frequency elsewhere. 8/27 top patient clones versus 2/35 control clones were TRBV06-family.

Trimming took 0 bases from V and 4 from J, leaving 15 bases between them. This CDR3 is built from 17 residues. Germline CDR1 LGHNA, CDR2 YNFKEQ. Assay used: immunoSEQ multiplex PCR; TCRdb lists only in-frame clones, some missing. The sample has tens of thousands of clones, 80% to 85% seen once. This clone appeared a few times. The antigen remains unidentified. This TCR derives from a human donor in good health. V usage is TRBV4-2 and J usage is TRBJ2-2, with D possibly being TRBD1 (6 bases). The sample taken for sequencing was CD4+ T cells from blood buffy coats. In DNA form, the CDR3 reads TGTGCCAGCAGCCAAGATCTGCTGGGGGCCGGCACCGGGGAGCTGTTTTTT. This codes for CASSQDLLGAGTGELFF.